Each of the 32 T cell receptor beta chains below was sequenced from the same sample in a study of blood T cell repertoires in COVID-19. Libraries were prepared by immunoSEQ multiplex PCR; TCRdb keeps only in-frame clonotypes and omits some of them. Among over 65,000 clones listed, 82% were seen once. The sample taken for sequencing was peripheral blood. The receptors come from an elderly man with active COVID-19.

A single count supports this clone. V gene TRBV5-4 combines with J gene TRBJ2-1; 15 bases fit TRBD2. This CDR3 is built from 18 residues. Germline CDR1 is SGHNT and CDR2 is YYREEE (reference sequence). The junction had 10 bases not matched to a gene; V was cut back by 6 bases and J by 3 bases. CDR3 sequence: CASNPGLAGGLNYNEQFF. The CDR3 region has the DNA TGTGCCAGCAACCCCGGACTAGCGGGGGGGCTCAACTACAATGAGCAGTTCTTC.

The rearrangement joins TRBV5-1 to TRBJ2-4; TRBD2 matches at 8 bases. CDR1 is SGHRS, CDR2 YFSETQ, per germline. V lost 0 bases and J lost 8; bases outside the gene matches: 7. The CDR3 length is 15 residues. CDR3: CASSLGAGGFDIQYF. In nucleotides, the CDR3 is TGCGCCAGCAGCTTGGGGGCGGGGGGATTTGACATTCAGTACTTC.

CDR3 coding DNA: TGTGCCAGCAGCCGAGGTGCTAGCGGGAGTCTTACCGGGGAGCTGTTTTTT. Encoded protein: CASSRGASGSLTGELFF. The V call is TRBV9, the J call TRBJ2-2, with 10 bases matching TRBD2. Germline values: CDR1 SGDLS, CDR2 YYNGEE. The CDR3 runs 17 residues. The junction had 11 bases not matched to a gene; V was cut back by 4 bases and J by 5 bases.

The table lists this clone with a few counts. This sequence joins TRBV10-3 and TRBJ1-1; weak D call: TRBD1 (5 bases). V gave up 9 bases and J gave up 4 bases, with 12 bases separating them. Germline lookup yields CDR1 ENHRY and CDR2 SYGVKD. CDR3 length: 12 amino acids. The CDR3 DNA reads TGTGCCATAAAGGGGTCGGGCACTGAAGCTTTCTTT. This codes for CAIKGSGTEAFF.

The chain combines TRBV7-2 with TRBJ2-1; D remains unclear. Germline CDR1 and CDR2: SGHTA and FQGNSA. Trimming took off 1 base at V and 7 bases at J, with 5 bases between the two ends. This CDR3 is built from 12 residues. The CDR3 sequence is CASSLVVNEQFF. CDR3 nucleotides: TGTGCCAGCAGCTTAGTAGTGAATGAGCAGTTCTTC.

A single count supports this clone. V is TRBV12-5 and J is TRBJ1-3; possibly TRBD1 for D (6 bases). Trimming left V 7 bases short and J 0 bases short, with 16 bases between. The germline CDR1 and CDR2 sequences are LGHNT and FRNRAP. The CDR3 length is 16 residues. Written as DNA, the CDR3 is TGTGCTAGTGACCCGGGACACCGAATCTCTGGAAACACCATATATTTT. It yields the protein CASDPGHRISGNTIYF. Using reference TRBV12-5 and TRBJ1-3 for the parts outside the CDR3, the full variable domain is DARVTQTPRHKVTEMGQEVTMRCQPILGHNTVFWYRQTMMQGLELLAYFRNRAPLDDSGMPKDRFSAEMPDATLATLKIQPSEPRDSAVYFCASDPGHRISGNTIYFGEGSWLTVV.

The V call is TRBV28, the J call TRBJ1-1; 9 bases are a match to TRBD1. CDR1 and CDR2 from the germline V gene are MDHEN and SYDVKM. The junction had 8 bases not matched to a gene; V was cut back by 6 bases and J by 3 bases. This CDR3 has 15 amino acids. In nucleotides, the CDR3 is TGTGCCAGCAGGGGAACCACAGGGGGCTACACTGAAGCTTTCTTT. Translation gives CASRGTTGGYTEAFF.

The chain recombines TRBV29-1 with TRBJ1-1, with a possible D match to TRBD1 (6 bases). Germline CDR1 reads SQVTM; CDR2 reads ANQGSEA. The CDR3 has 13 amino acids. Trimming left V 7 bases short and J 1 base short, with 13 bases between. CDR3 coding DNA: TGCAGCGGACGCAGGGGTAGGAACACTGAAGCTTTCTTT. It translates to CSGRRGRNTEAFF.

The CDR3 region has the DNA TGTGCCAGCAGTTTAACGCCAGTTTACACAGATACGCAGTATTTT. It specifies CASSLTPVYTDTQYF. The chain couples TRBV28 to TRBJ2-3; D unresolved. Germline CDR1 is MDHEN and CDR2 is SYDVKM. Trimming took 2 bases from V and 2 from J, leaving 11 bases between them. The CDR3 covers 15 residues. The whole variable domain, remainder taken from reference TRBV28 and TRBJ2-3, is DVKVTQSSRYLVKRTGEKVFLECVQDMDHENMFWYRQDPGLGLRLIYFSYDVKMKEKGDIPEGYSVSREKKERFSLILESASTNQTSMYLCASSLTPVYTDTQYFGPGTRLTVL.

The gene calls are TRBV6-2 or TRBV6-3 and TRBJ2-2, with TRBD2 matching over 9 bases. V trimming: 5 bases; J trimming: 7 bases; junction bases outside the gene matches: 11. The CDR3 runs 16 residues. Germline V gene data show CDR1 as MNHEY and CDR2 as SVGEGT. The CDR3 protein is CASSDGLATTIGELFF. CDR3 nucleotide sequence: TGTGCCAGCAGTGACGGACTAGCGACCACGATCGGGGAGCTGTTTTTT.

This chain links TRBV2 with TRBJ2-7; D might be TRBD2 (7 bases). The CDR3 spans 13 residues. Germline CDR1 SNHLY, CDR2 FYNNEI. V was clipped by 4 bases and J by 7 bases, with 14 bases between them. The chain's CDR3 is CASSGDGGQEQYF. The CDR3 DNA is TGTGCCAGCAGTGGCGACGGGGGGCAAGAGCAGTACTTC. Using reference TRBV2 and TRBJ2-7 for the parts outside the CDR3, the full variable domain is EPEVTQTPSHQVTQMGQEVILRCVPISNHLYFYWYRQILGQKVEFLVSFYNNEISEKSEIFDDQFSVERPDGSNFTLKIRSTKLEDSAMYFCASSGDGGQEQYFGPGTRLTVT.

The gene calls are TRBV4-2 and TRBJ2-7; D remains unclear. The germline CDR1 and CDR2 sequences are LGHNA and YNFKEQ. CDR3 length equals 12 residues. The germline V and J ends were trimmed by 3 bases and 5 bases, with 8 bases remaining between them. This CDR3 is CASSQALDEQYF. CDR3 coding DNA: TGTGCCAGCAGCCAGGCCCTTGACGAGCAGTACTTC.

V is TRBV7-6 and J is TRBJ2-7, with a possible D match to TRBD2 (6 bases). This CDR3 has 15 residues. The germline gives CDR1 SGHVS, CDR2 FNYEAQ. V was cut by 1 base and J by 0 bases, with 10 bases left in between. The CDR3 region is CASSLEAGSSYEQYF. For the CDR3, the DNA is TGTGCCAGCAGCTTAGAGGCCGGGAGCTCCTACGAGCAGTACTTC.

The V call is TRBV3-1 (or the pseudogene TRBV3-2), the J call TRBJ2-1, with 8 nucleotides matching TRBD2. Trimming took 3 bases from V and 7 from J; bases not matched to a gene: 14. From germline, CDR1 is LGHDT and CDR2 YNNKEL (reference sequence). The length of the CDR3 is 17 residues. DNA for the CDR3: TGTGCCAGCAGCCATGCAAAAACTAGCGGTGATTATAATGAGCAGTTCTTC. Its protein product is CASSHAKTSGDYNEQFF.

The chain combines TRBV6-4 with TRBJ1-4; 8 positions agree with TRBD1. The length of the CDR3 is 13 residues. CDR1 is MRHNA, CDR2 SNTAGT, per germline. V dropped 3 bases and J dropped 8; count of bases not matched to a gene: 2. CDR3 DNA: TGTGCCAGCAGTGAAAACAGGGGGGAAAAACTGTTTTTT. It is translated as CASSENRGEKLFF.

This rearrangement joins TRBV6-5 to TRBJ2-3, with 9 bases that match TRBD2. Germline V gene data show CDR1 as MNHEY and CDR2 as SVGAGI. The CDR3 loop spans 14 amino acids. V lost 6 bases to trimming and J lost 2 bases; unmatched junction nucleotides: 3. CDR3 bases: TGTGCCAGCAGGCGGGAGGGAAACACAGATACGCAGTATTTT. The encoded protein is CASRREGNTDTQYF.

This sequence joins TRBV12-2 and TRBJ1-5. TRBV12-2 is described as a pseudogene. This CDR3 is built from 16 residues. The CDR3 nucleotides read TGTGCAAGTCGCAGGATTTGGCCCGGGACTTCTTACCCCCAGCATTTT. This encodes CASRRIWPGTSYPQHF.

The rearrangement uses TRBV29-1 and TRBJ2-1, with D perhaps TRBD1 (6 bases). Trimming cost V 2 bases and J 10 bases, with 15 bases left between them. Germline V gene sequence: CDR1 SQVTM, CDR2 ANQGSEA. The CDR3 has 13 amino acids. The CDR3 reads CSVEKDSTREQFF. CDR3 nucleotides: TGCAGCGTTGAAAAGGACAGTACGAGGGAGCAGTTCTTC.

V usage is TRBV7-3 and J usage is TRBJ2-1; 9 nucleotides match TRBD1. Looked up from germline, CDR1 is SGHTA and CDR2 is FQGTGA. The CDR3 is 15 residues long. Trimming cost V 5 bases and J 4 bases; bases outside gene matches: 6. The CDR3 is CASSPQGARYNEQFF. The CDR3 nucleotides read TGTGCCAGCAGCCCACAGGGGGCGCGTTACAATGAGCAGTTCTTC.

This clone occurred a few times. This chain connects TRBV20-1 to TRBJ2-7; 7 bases match TRBD2. From germline, CDR1 is DFQATT and CDR2 SNEGSKA (reference sequence). There are 15 residues in the CDR3. Losses at the gene ends were 3 bases for V and 0 bases for J; bases not matched to a gene: 8. In DNA form, the CDR3 reads TGCAGTGCTAGTGTAAGCGGGGTCTCCTCCTACGAGCAGTACTTC. It translates to CSASVSGVSSYEQYF.

This chain connects TRBV28 to TRBJ1-1; 7 bases match TRBD1. This CDR3 comprises 13 residues. Germline values: CDR1 MDHEN, CDR2 SYDVKM. V lost 4 bases, J lost 8 bases, and 7 bases stayed unmatched. This CDR3 reads CASSYRGTLEAFF. CDR3 in DNA: TGTGCCAGCAGTTACAGGGGAACCCTGGAAGCTTTCTTT.

V gene TRBV19 combines with J gene TRBJ1-2; 10 bases are a match to TRBD1. The CDR3 is 15 residues long. The germline V gene has CDR1 LNHDA and CDR2 SQIVND (reference sequence). J gave up 3 bases and V 6 bases, and 7 bases lay outside the gene matches. In DNA form, the CDR3 reads TGTGCCAGTAGGACAACCGGGACAGGGGACTATGGCTACACCTTC. Translated, it gives CASRTTGTGDYGYTF.

The chain links TRBV6-5 to TRBJ1-4; tentative D call: TRBD1 (6 bases). Germline-derived CDR1 and CDR2 are MNHEY and SVGAGI. V shed 6 bases and J shed 7 bases, with 15 bases lying between them. This CDR3 comprises 14 residues. DNA for the CDR3: TGTGCCAGCAGACCACAGGGCTCGGGTGAAAAACTGTTTTTT. Translation gives CASRPQGSGEKLFF.

The V and J genes are TRBV28 and TRBJ1-1; possibly TRBD1 for D (5 bases). The CDR3 has 15 residues. The V and J ends lost 5 bases and 2 bases respectively, with 15 bases between them. Germline values: CDR1 MDHEN, CDR2 SYDVKM. CDR3 protein: CASSPWGLFNTEAFF. CDR3 DNA: TGTGCCAGCAGTCCTTGGGGCCTTTTCAACACTGAAGCTTTCTTT.

This clone has just a few counts. The chain links TRBV18 to TRBJ2-2, with D unclear. From germline, CDR1 is KGHSH and CDR2 LQKENI. The CDR3 runs 13 residues. The V end was cut by 5 bases, the J end by 0 bases, with 4 bases between. The CDR3 here is CASSTANTGELFF. CDR3 DNA sequence: TGTGCCAGCTCAACAGCGAACACCGGGGAGCTGTTTTTT.

This clone was seen more than once but under ten times. This chain joins TRBV19 and TRBJ1-2; TRBD1 matches 7 bases. V lost 9 bases, J lost 3 bases, and 7 bases stayed unmatched. Germline lookup yields CDR1 LNHDA and CDR2 SQIVND (reference sequence). This CDR3 is 13 amino acids long. CDR3 DNA sequence: TGTGCCAGGCGGGACAGTGTGCACTATGGCTACACCTTC. Protein sequence: CARRDSVHYGYTF.

This chain links TRBV7-9 with TRBJ1-5, with 10 bases lining up with TRBD1. Germline CDR1 reads SEHNR; CDR2 reads FQNEAQ (reference sequence). The CDR3 is 14 amino acids. After removal of 5 bases from V and 7 bases from J, the junction contained 5 bases not matched to a gene. Written as DNA, the CDR3 is TGTGCCAGCAGCCATGGACAGGGGGGACAGCCCCAGCATTTT. Protein sequence: CASSHGQGGQPQHF.

The rearrangement links TRBV10-3 to TRBJ1-1; possible D gene TRBD1, 5 bases. This CDR3 contains 16 residues. Germline V CDR1 and CDR2: ENHRY, SYGVKD. Trimming removed 2 bases from V and 0 bases from J, with 13 bases in between. The CDR3 DNA reads as TGTGCCATCAGTGAGGCAGGGTCGGGCCTGAACACTGAAGCTTTCTTT. Its protein product is CAISEAGSGLNTEAFF.

V is TRBV7-9 and J is TRBJ1-1; 7 bases line up with TRBD1. This CDR3 is built from 14 residues. Unmatched junction bases numbered 4, after V lost 4 bases and J lost 2 bases. Germline V gives CDR1 SEHNR, CDR2 FQNEAQ (reference sequence). The CDR3, as DNA: TGTGCCAGCAGCTCGGGACAGATAAACACTGAAGCTTTCTTT. Translation: CASSSGQINTEAFF.

This clone was seen only a few times. V is TRBV6-5 and J is TRBJ2-1, with 7 bases aligning to TRBD2. The CDR3 totals 14 residues. J was trimmed by 5 bases and V by 6 bases; bases with no gene match: 7. The germline gives CDR1 MNHEY, CDR2 SVGAGI. The CDR3 is CASRGGDGNNEQFF. Here the CDR3 DNA reads TGTGCCAGCAGGGGGGGGGACGGTAACAATGAGCAGTTCTTC.

The chain is built from TRBV4-3 and TRBJ1-1, with D unclear. This CDR3 is 16 amino acids long. V shed 1 base and J shed 1 base, with 13 bases lying between them. Per germline, CDR1 LGHNA and CDR2 YSLEER. The CDR3 DNA reads as TGCGCCAGCAGCCAAGTCCCATCCGGTGCGAACACTGAAGCTTTCTTT. Amino acids: CASSQVPSGANTEAFF.

The CDR3 region is CASSYLGGGEQFF. The CDR3 DNA follows: TGTGCCAGCAGTTATCTTGGGGGGGGTGAGCAGTTCTTC. The V and J genes are TRBV11-2 and TRBJ2-1, with 7 bases lining up with TRBD2. CDR3 length: 13 residues. V dropped 6 bases and J dropped 9; count of bases not matched to a gene: 8. The germline V gene encodes CDR1 SGHAT and CDR2 FQNNGV.